Presented here are 8 T cell receptor beta chains from one specimen sequenced in a study of PD-L1 blockade in urothelial cancer. TCRdb's copy holds only in-frame clones and misses some; the assay was immunoSEQ multiplex PCR. In the table there are tens of thousands of clones, roughly 79% of which are singletons. Time point meaning: pretreatment peripheral blood. Sample: PBMCs, taken around atezolizumab (anti-PD-L1) treatment. These receptors all come from a man aged 70 or older with urothelial cancer.

The chain has TRBV5-1 and TRBJ2-1; the match to TRBD2 covers 12 bases. This CDR3 region has 16 residues. Per germline, CDR1 SGHRS and CDR2 YFSETQ. Trimming cost V 0 bases and J 6 bases; bases outside gene matches: 4. The CDR3 loop reads CASSLEGLAGANEQFF. DNA for the CDR3: TGCGCCAGCAGCTTGGAGGGACTAGCGGGTGCCAATGAGCAGTTCTTC.

V usage is TRBV11-2 and J usage is TRBJ1-1; no reliable D call. The V gene's germline CDR1 is SGHAT and CDR2 FQNNGV. The CDR3 is 16 residues long. The germline V and J ends were trimmed by 1 base and 3 bases, with 15 bases remaining between them. The CDR3 region has the DNA TGTGCCAGCAGCTTAGCTACGGGGTCCGGGGACACTGAAGCTTTCTTT. Translation gives CASSLATGSGDTEAFF.

This chain uses TRBV4-1 with TRBJ2-2; 8 bases are a match to TRBD1. The CDR3 consists of 16 residues. Germline CDR1 is MGHRA and CDR2 is YSYEKL. J gave up 4 bases and V 4 bases, and 8 bases lay outside the gene matches. The CDR3 nucleotides read TGCGCCAGCAGCCCCCAGGGACAGGATGGCACCGGGGAGCTGTTTTTT. This encodes CASSPQGQDGTGELFF.

The V call is TRBV4-1, the J call TRBJ2-3; 12 bases map to TRBD2. The CDR3 is made up of 17 amino acids. J lost 0 bases, V lost 0 bases, and 1 base had no gene match. In germline, CDR1 is MGHRA, CDR2 YSYEKL. The CDR3 DNA sequence: TGCGCCAGCAGCCAAGACGGGACTAGCGGGAGCACAGATACGCAGTATTTT. This encodes CASSQDGTSGSTDTQYF.

V usage is TRBV14 and J usage is TRBJ2-1; the match to TRBD2 covers 12 bases. Germline trimming cut 0 bases from V and 3 bases from J; bases unmatched to any gene: 6. The CDR3 length is 18 residues. Germline V lookup: CDR1 SGHDN, CDR2 FVKESK. CDR3 coding DNA: TGTGCCAGCAGCCAAGATTGGGCTAGCGGGGGGGACTACAATGAGCAGTTCTTC. Translation gives CASSQDWASGGDYNEQFF.

The rearrangement joins TRBV27 to TRBJ2-7; no definite D call. The CDR3 runs 14 residues. V shed 10 bases and J shed 7 bases, with 23 bases lying between them. Per the germline V gene, CDR1 is MNHEY and CDR2 is SMNVEV (reference sequence). This CDR3 is CATGVYLPTLEQYF. CDR3 bases: TGTGCCACCGGAGTTTATCTCCCGACGCTTGAGCAGTACTTC.

This chain uses TRBV29-1 with TRBJ2-5; 15 bases are shared with TRBD2. V lost 7 bases and J lost 4; bases outside the gene matches: 7. This CDR3 is 15 amino acids long. Per the germline V gene, CDR1 is SQVTM and CDR2 is ANQGSEA. CDR3 DNA: TGCAGCGCAGAAGGGGGACTAGCGGGAGGAGAGACCCAGTACTTC. Residues: CSAEGGLAGGETQYF.

The chain combines TRBV7-2 with TRBJ2-1; 8 bases map to TRBD1. J lost 7 bases, V lost 5 bases, and 16 bases had no gene match. Germline CDR1 SGHTA, CDR2 FQGNSA. This CDR3 contains 17 residues. The CDR3: CASSPRGSRTGWNEQFF. CDR3 in DNA: TGTGCCAGCAGCCCACGGGGTAGTAGGACAGGGTGGAATGAGCAGTTCTTC.